This T cell receptor (beta chain) was identified during a study of PD-1 blockade in classical Hodgkin lymphoma. Study observations and caveats: As was reported, newly diagnosed patients showed lower baseline TCR diversity than healthy donors did. The CD4+ diversity rise by C4D1 was clearest in complete responders.

Germline V lookup: CDR1 SNHLY, CDR2 FYNNEI. CDR3 length equals 14 residues. J lost 7 bases, V lost 11 bases, and 13 bases had no gene match. A word on this clone: Its target is unknown.

Using immunoSEQ multiplex PCR, the repertoire was profiled, and TCRdb retains in-frame clones only, with some absent. This table has about 33,000 clones, around 68% appearing once. Regarding time point: cycle 4 day 1 (C4D1), after less than seven weeks of nivolumab. Autologous stem cell transplantation was followed by relapse in every patient, and brentuximab vedotin exposure varied. The patients, who had relapsed/refractory classical Hodgkin lymphoma, achieved best responses of complete response, partial response or progressive disease. The sequence derives from a human donor with classical Hodgkin lymphoma. The chain links TRBV2 to TRBJ2-1; 8 bases line up with TRBD1. The material was peripheral blood mononuclear cells (PBMCs), obtained before the fourth cycle of nivolumab. This CDR3 reads CALLARQGWNEQFF. The DNA of the CDR3 is TGTGCCCTCCTTGCCAGACAGGGGTGGAATGAGCAGTTCTTC.